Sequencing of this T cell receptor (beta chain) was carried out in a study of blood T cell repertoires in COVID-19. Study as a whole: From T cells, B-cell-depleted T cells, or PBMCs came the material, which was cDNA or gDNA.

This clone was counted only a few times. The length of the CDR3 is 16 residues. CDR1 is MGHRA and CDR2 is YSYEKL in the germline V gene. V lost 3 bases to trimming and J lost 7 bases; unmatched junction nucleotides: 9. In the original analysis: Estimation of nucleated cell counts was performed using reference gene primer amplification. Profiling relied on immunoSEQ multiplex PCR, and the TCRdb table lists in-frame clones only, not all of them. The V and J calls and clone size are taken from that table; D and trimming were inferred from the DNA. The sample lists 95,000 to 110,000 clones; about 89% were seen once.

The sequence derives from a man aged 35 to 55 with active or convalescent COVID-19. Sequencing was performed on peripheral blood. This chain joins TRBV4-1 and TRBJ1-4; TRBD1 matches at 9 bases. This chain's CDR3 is CASSQGTGGAFEKLFF. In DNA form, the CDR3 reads TGCGCCAGCAGCCAGGGTACAGGGGGCGCGTTTGAAAAACTGTTTTTT.